The next 22 T cell receptor beta chains were all read from a single sample in a study of blood T cell repertoires in COVID-19. Clones were sequenced by immunoSEQ multiplex PCR, and TCRdb holds only the in-frame ones, with some missing. This sample has around 39,000 clones, with 75% to 90% found just once. Sample: peripheral blood. The receptors originated from a woman aged 65 to 85 with acute or convalescent COVID-19.

The chain couples TRBV19 to TRBJ1-1, with 9 bases identical to TRBD1. The CDR3 spans 17 residues. Germline-derived CDR1 and CDR2 are LNHDA and SQIVND (reference sequence). The junction had 10 bases not matched to a gene; V was cut back by 4 bases and J by 1 base. CDR3 in DNA: TGTGCCAGTAGTACTCTAAGACAGGGGGTCCAGAACACTGAAGCTTTCTTT. Protein sequence: CASSTLRQGVQNTEAFF.

Of note for this clone: At one end the junction does not follow the germline gene, possibly because of a read error. The chain joins TRBV28 to TRBJ1-1; D remains unclear. CDR1 is MDHEN, CDR2 SYDVKM, per germline. The CDR3 is 13 residues long. The CDR3 bases are TGTGCCAGCACCCAAGACACGAACGCTGAAGCTTTCTTT. It encodes CASTQDTNAEAFF. The full variable domain, completed using reference TRBV28 and TRBJ1-1, is DVKVTQSSRYLVKRTGEKVFLECVQDMDHENMFWYRQDPGLGLRLIYFSYDVKMKEKGDIPEGYSVSREKKERFSLILESASTNQTSMYLCASTQDTNAEAFFGQGTRLTVV.

The rearrangement uses TRBV28 and TRBJ2-1, with D maybe TRBD2 (6 bases). The V gene's germline CDR1 is MDHEN and CDR2 SYDVKM. The CDR3 sequence is 14 residues long. V was pared by 4 bases and J by 13 bases, with 20 bases between. The CDR3 is CASSSRVREPHQFF. In nucleotides, the CDR3 is TGTGCCAGCAGTTCCCGGGTCCGGGAGCCGCACCAGTTCTTC.

J is TRBJ2-2 and V is TRBV4-1, with unresolved D. CDR1 MGHRA and CDR2 YSYEKL come from the germline V gene. Between the trimmed V and J ends, which lost 0 bases and 6 bases, there was a span of 17 bases. The CDR3 is 17 amino acids. For the CDR3, the DNA is TGCGCCAGCAGCCAAGATTGGAGTTCTTTAGGAGCCGGGGAGCTGTTTTTT. Translating it yields CASSQDWSSLGAGELFF.

The V gene is TRBV12-3 or TRBV12-4, the J gene TRBJ1-5; D uncertain. This CDR3 contains 12 residues. Trimming took 1 base from V and 6 from J, leaving 4 bases between them. CDR3 in amino acids: CASSLVVQPQHF. In DNA form, the CDR3 reads TGTGCCAGCAGTTTAGTAGTTCAGCCCCAGCATTTT.

Only a few counts were recorded for this clone. The rearrangement links TRBV6-5 to TRBJ2-7; 8 bases are shared with TRBD1. Trimming cost V 2 bases and J 0 bases; bases outside gene matches: 3. The germline gives CDR1 MNHEY, CDR2 SVGAGI. This CDR3 spans 15 amino acids. The CDR3: CASSYGQGGSYEQYF. CDR3 DNA sequence: TGTGCCAGCAGTTACGGACAGGGAGGCTCCTACGAGCAGTACTTC.

J is TRBJ2-7 and V is TRBV11-1, with TRBD1 matching over 7 bases. This CDR3 spans 13 amino acids. CDR1 is SGHAT, CDR2 FQDESV, per germline (reference sequence). V was clipped by 5 bases and J by 5 bases; unmatched bases: 6. DNA of the CDR3: TGTGCCAGCAGCCCAGACAGGGCCCACGAGCAGTACTTC. Protein product: CASSPDRAHEQYF. Based on the CDR3 plus reference TRBV11-1 and TRBJ2-7, the full variable domain is EAEVAQSPRYKITEKSQAVAFWCDPISGHATLYWYRQILGQGPELLVQFQDESVVDDSQLPKDRFSAERLKGVDSTLKIQPAELGDSAMYLCASSPDRAHEQYFGPGTRLTVT.

This chain connects TRBV29-1 to TRBJ2-2; 13 positions agree with TRBD2. The germline V gene has CDR1 SQVTM and CDR2 ANQGSEA. The CDR3 spans 16 residues. J lost 4 bases, V lost 3 bases, and 5 bases had no gene match. The CDR3 loop reads CSVDGLAGAPTGELFF. The CDR3 DNA is TGCAGCGTTGACGGACTAGCGGGAGCTCCCACCGGGGAGCTGTTTTTT.

This chain links TRBV28 with TRBJ2-5, with D unresolved. The V gene's germline CDR1 is MDHEN and CDR2 SYDVKM. This CDR3 has 15 residues. V lost 2 bases and J lost 4, with 14 bases in between. This CDR3 reads CASSLPSRSVETQYF. CDR3 DNA sequence: TGTGCCAGCAGTTTACCGTCCAGGTCGGTAGAGACCCAGTACTTC.

The genes are TRBV6-5 and TRBJ2-7; a weak D match, TRBD1 (6 bases). Trimming shortened V by 4 bases and J by 2 bases, and 9 bases separated the two germline ends. Germline V gene sequence: CDR1 MNHEY, CDR2 SVGAGI. CDR3 length equals 13 residues. The CDR3 loop reads CASSWTATYEQYF. As DNA, the CDR3 is TGTGCCAGCAGTTGGACAGCCACCTACGAGCAGTACTTC.

This clone was counted only a few times. The J gene is TRBJ2-2, the V gene TRBV27, with D possibly being TRBD2 (5 bases). Germline CDR1 MNHEY, CDR2 SMNVEV (reference sequence). Trimming took off 9 bases at V and 6 bases at J, with 20 bases between the two ends. This CDR3 is 15 amino acids long. CDR3 DNA: TGTGCCAGTAGAAGCCTGACCGCGGGTTCCGGGGAGCTGTTTTTT. Encoded protein: CASRSLTAGSGELFF.

The V gene is TRBV27, the J gene TRBJ1-2, with a weak D call TRBD1 (6 bases). Germline V gene sequence: CDR1 MNHEY, CDR2 SMNVEV (reference sequence). With 5 bases removed from V and 4 bases from J, the gap between germline ends came to 14 bases. The CDR3 spans 14 residues. The chain's CDR3 is CASSPVAGAYGYTF. CDR3 nucleotides: TGTGCCAGCAGTCCTGTGGCAGGGGCCTATGGCTACACCTTC.

The sample holds one count of this clone. The rearrangement joins TRBV9 to TRBJ2-3; perhaps TRBD1 as D (5 bases). The CDR3 has 17 amino acids. In germline, CDR1 is SGDLS, CDR2 YYNGEE. Between the trimmed V and J ends, which lost 0 bases and 6 bases, there was a span of 20 bases. For the CDR3, the DNA is TGTGCCAGCAGCGTAGATCTAGGGGCCACCGCCCTGGATACGCAGTATTTT. The encoded protein is CASSVDLGATALDTQYF.

Remarks on this clone: Other nucleotide sequences from this sample produce the same CDR3. This chain links TRBV12-3 or TRBV12-4 with TRBJ1-5; no definite D call. The length of the CDR3 is 13 residues. V gave up 3 bases and J gave up 1 base, with 4 bases separating them. The CDR3 sequence: CASSFYSNQPQHF. In DNA, the CDR3 is TGTGCCAGCAGTTTCTACAGCAATCAGCCCCAGCATTTT.

This clone has more than one count but fewer than ten. The V and J genes are TRBV10-3 and TRBJ2-7; 8 nucleotides line up with TRBD1. This CDR3 region has 15 residues. The germline V gene has CDR1 ENHRY and CDR2 SYGVKD. Unmatched junction bases numbered 3, after V lost 2 bases and J lost 0 bases. CDR3 residues: CAISEGDRSSYEQYF. The CDR3 DNA sequence: TGTGCCATCAGTGAGGGGGACAGGAGCTCCTACGAGCAGTACTTC.

V and J are TRBV5-1 and TRBJ2-3; TRBD2 matches 7 bases. The germline gives CDR1 SGHRS, CDR2 YFSETQ. V was clipped by 6 bases and J by 3 bases; unmatched bases: 4. This CDR3 region has 13 residues. This chain's CDR3 is CASMRRETDTQYF. CDR3 coding DNA: TGCGCCAGCATGAGGCGGGAGACAGATACGCAGTATTTT.

The chain combines TRBV6-5 with TRBJ1-4; 8 nucleotides line up with TRBD1. V gave up 8 bases and J gave up 4 bases; unmatched junction bases: 6. This CDR3 contains 14 residues. CDR1 and CDR2 (germline): MNHEY, SVGAGI. The CDR3 bases are TGTGCCAGCCTGGACAGGGTGGTTAATGAAAAACTGTTTTTT. Residues: CASLDRVVNEKLFF.

This chain joins TRBV5-1 and TRBJ1-2; TRBD1 matches 10 bases. The CDR3 totals 14 residues. J was trimmed by 8 bases and V by 0 bases; bases with no gene match: 4. The germline V gene has CDR1 SGHRS and CDR2 YFSETQ. In DNA, the CDR3 is TGCGCCAGCAGCTTGGATGGACAGGGGGACGGCTACACCTTC. Encoded protein: CASSLDGQGDGYTF.

The genes are TRBV5-1 and TRBJ2-1, with 8 bases lining up with TRBD2. The CDR3 covers 15 residues. With 0 bases clipped from V and 4 bases from J, the junction kept 3 bases outside the gene matches. Per germline, CDR1 SGHRS and CDR2 YFSETQ. The CDR3: CASSLAPSGYNEQFF. The CDR3 DNA reads TGCGCCAGCAGCTTGGCGCCTAGCGGGTACAATGAGCAGTTCTTC.

The chain uses TRBV7-2 and TRBJ2-2; 13 nucleotides line up with TRBD2. V was pared by 3 bases and J by 5 bases, with 3 bases of the junction left unmatched. This CDR3 comprises 16 residues. Germline V gives CDR1 SGHTA, CDR2 FQGNSA. DNA of the CDR3: TGTGCCAGCAGCTTGGGACTAGCGGGATGGACCGGGGAGCTGTTTTTT. Translated, it gives CASSLGLAGWTGELFF.

The chain carries TRBV18 and TRBJ2-5; D remains unclear. Germline loops: CDR1 KGHSH, CDR2 LQKENI. The CDR3 is 13 amino acids. Trimming left V 2 bases short and J 5 bases short, with 9 bases between. CDR3 nucleotide sequence: TGTGCCAGCTCACCAACATTCAGGGAGACCCAGTACTTC. It codes for CASSPTFRETQYF.

This clone was seen ten or more times. V usage is TRBV3-1 (or the pseudogene TRBV3-2) and J usage is TRBJ2-2; 7 bases line up with TRBD2. The CDR3 sequence is 19 residues long. V gave up 0 bases and J gave up 1 base; unmatched junction bases: 11. Germline CDR1 is LGHDT and CDR2 is YNNKEL (reference sequence). In DNA form, the CDR3 reads TGTGCCAGCAGCCAAGAGGGTCCTAGGGCGGGGGTGAACACCGGGGAGCTGTTTTTT. Translating it yields CASSQEGPRAGVNTGELFF.